The 21 T cell receptor beta chains below come from one sample, sequenced in a study of cytomegalovirus exposure and HLA in healthy donors. Using immunoSEQ multiplex PCR, the repertoire was profiled, and TCRdb retains in-frame clones only, with some absent. The sample includes 160,000 or so clones, more than 70% of them seen just once. Material: PBMCs. These receptor sequences come from a young man in good health and CMV-seronegative.

The V call is TRBV7-6, the J call TRBJ2-1; weak D call: TRBD1 (6 bases). V was shortened by 5 bases and J by 4 bases, with 12 bases between the two germline ends. This CDR3 is built from 14 residues. Germline V CDR1 and CDR2: SGHVS, FNYEAQ. The CDR3 bases are TGTGCCAGCAGCCTCACCCAGGGGTACAATGAGCAGTTCTTC. Amino acid sequence: CASSLTQGYNEQFF.

The rearrangement uses TRBV5-1 and TRBJ2-5; D is ambiguous. V lost 0 bases and J lost 5, with 11 bases in between. Germline V gene sequence: CDR1 SGHRS, CDR2 YFSETQ. This CDR3 comprises 14 residues. CDR3 in amino acids: CASSLAVIGETQYF. CDR3 sequence (DNA): TGCGCCAGCAGCTTGGCGGTTATCGGTGAGACCCAGTACTTC. The variable domain in full, completed from reference TRBV5-1 and TRBJ2-5, reads KAGVTQTPRYLIKTRGQQVTLSCSPISGHRSVSWYQQTPGQGLQFLFEYFSETQRNKGNFPGRFSGRQFSNSRSEMNVSTLELGDSALYLCASSLAVIGETQYFGPGTRLLVL.

This clone has ten or more counts. This sequence joins TRBV6-6 and TRBJ2-7, with 7 nucleotides matching TRBD1. The CDR3 has 14 amino acids. Germline loops: CDR1 MNHNY, CDR2 SVGAGI (reference sequence). The V gene end was trimmed by 10 bases and the J gene end by 6 bases; junction bases not matched to a gene: 15. Written as DNA, the CDR3 is TGTGCCACCACGGAACAGGGGATCCTATTCGAGCAGTACTTC. This translates into CATTEQGILFEQYF.

This chain connects TRBV5-1 to TRBJ2-1, with 12 bases aligning to TRBD1. This CDR3 region has 15 residues. V lost 7 bases to trimming and J lost 6 bases; unmatched junction nucleotides: 8. Germline CDR1 reads SGHRS; CDR2 reads YFSETQ. CDR3 protein: CASGMGQGATNEQFF. The CDR3 nucleotides read TGCGCCAGCGGAATGGGACAGGGGGCTACCAATGAGCAGTTCTTC.

V gene TRBV19 combines with J gene TRBJ1-5, with TRBD1 as a possible D gene (5 bases). Germline V gene data show CDR1 as LNHDA and CDR2 as SQIVND (reference sequence). This CDR3 spans 14 amino acids. V dropped 8 bases and J dropped 6 bases, with 17 bases sitting between them. The CDR3 loop is CASQNLRGTQPQHF. DNA for the CDR3: TGTGCCAGTCAAAACCTCCGGGGGACTCAGCCCCAGCATTTT.

The chain joins TRBV5-5 to TRBJ2-7, with D possibly TRBD1 on 5 matching bases. Germline V CDR1 and CDR2: SGHKS, YYEKEE (reference sequence). The CDR3 length is 16 residues. Trimming shortened V by 4 bases and J by 2 bases, and 19 bases separated the two germline ends. The CDR3 region is CASSPPQGARPYEQYV. CDR3 coding DNA: TGTGCCAGCAGCCCACCTCAAGGGGCTAGGCCCTACGAGCAGTACGTC.

The chain uses TRBV6-5 and TRBJ2-7; D is perhaps TRBD1 (6 bases). The germline gives CDR1 MNHEY, CDR2 SVGAGI. Trimming removed 1 base at V and 2 bases at J, with 9 bases between. The CDR3 sequence is 14 residues long. CDR3 amino acids: CASSYYRDTYEQYF. CDR3 nucleotides: TGTGCCAGCAGTTACTACCGGGACACCTACGAGCAGTACTTC.

V and J are TRBV28 and TRBJ1-5; TRBD1 matches 10 bases. CDR1 and CDR2 from the germline V gene are MDHEN and SYDVKM. V was pared by 4 bases and J by 8 bases, with 5 bases of the junction left unmatched. The CDR3 extends over 14 amino acids. CDR3 in amino acids: CASSWGQGYKPQHF. CDR3 nucleotides: TGTGCCAGCAGTTGGGGACAGGGGTATAAGCCCCAGCATTTT.

This clone was picked up a small number of times. J is TRBJ1-2 and V is TRBV6-1; D is perhaps TRBD1 (5 bases). V dropped 6 bases and J dropped 9 bases, with 11 bases sitting between them. Per germline, CDR1 MNHNS and CDR2 SASEGT. The CDR3 runs 11 residues. In nucleotides, the CDR3 is TGTGCCAGCAGACAAGACAGAAGCTACACCTTC. It codes for CASRQDRSYTF.

The rearrangement joins TRBV6-1 to TRBJ1-2; D may be TRBD1 (5 bases). This CDR3 contains 11 residues. The germline V and J ends were trimmed by 6 bases and 4 bases, with 6 bases remaining between them. CDR1 and CDR2 from the germline V gene are MNHNS and SASEGT. The DNA of the CDR3 is TGTGCCAGCAGGGACACCTATGGCTACACCTTC. Its translation: CASRDTYGYTF.

V gene TRBV18 combines with J gene TRBJ1-3, with unresolved D. The germline V and J ends were trimmed by 6 bases and 6 bases, with 6 bases remaining between them. This CDR3 comprises 11 residues. Germline CDR1 and CDR2: KGHSH and LQKENI. The CDR3 loop is CASSRENTIYF. CDR3 coding DNA: TGTGCCAGCTCGCGAGAAAACACCATATATTTT.

The rearrangement links TRBV19 to TRBJ1-4; a weak D match, TRBD1 (5 bases). Germline V gives CDR1 LNHDA, CDR2 SQIVND (reference sequence). Trimming removed 3 bases at V and 7 bases at J, with 12 bases between. This CDR3 has 14 amino acids. CDR3 sequence: CASSIQGSGEKLFF. The CDR3 coding sequence is TGTGCCAGTAGTATTCAGGGTAGCGGTGAAAAACTGTTTTTT.

This clone was seen a single time. This chain joins TRBV4-1 and TRBJ2-7, with D possibly being TRBD2 (6 bases). CDR1 is MGHRA, CDR2 YSYEKL, per germline. This CDR3 spans 16 amino acids. V was pared by 0 bases and J by 2 bases, with 14 bases between. The CDR3 is CASSQDTLAQAYEQYF. The CDR3 DNA reads as TGCGCCAGCAGCCAAGATACCCTAGCGCAAGCCTACGAGCAGTACTTC.

The rearrangement uses TRBV28 and TRBJ2-7; no clear D. The length of the CDR3 is 13 residues. V shed 4 bases and J shed 9 bases, with 16 bases lying between them. The V gene's germline CDR1 is MDHEN and CDR2 SYDVKM. The CDR3 DNA sequence: TGTGCCAGCAGTTCCCCCTGGGCAGTGGGGCAGTACGTC. Encoded protein: CASSSPWAVGQYV.

V and J are TRBV27 and TRBJ1-4; 8 nucleotides align to TRBD1. Germline V gives CDR1 MNHEY, CDR2 SMNVEV (reference sequence). CDR3 size: 14 residues. Trimming removed 2 bases from V and 6 bases from J; junction bases left unmatched: 2. CDR3 sequence (DNA): TGTGCCAGCAGTTTAGGGACAGGCGATGAAAAACTGTTTTTT. Translation: CASSLGTGDEKLFF.

V is TRBV6-6 and J is TRBJ2-3; D perhaps matches TRBD2 (5 bases). The V gene lost 5 bases and the J gene lost 6 bases, with 15 bases spanning the gap. The germline CDR1 and CDR2 sequences are MNHNY and SVGAGI (reference sequence). CDR3 length equals 14 residues. For the CDR3, the DNA is TGTGCCAGCAGTCGACTGCCACCGGGGGATACGCAGTATTTT. Amino acids: CASSRLPPGDTQYF.

This clone was seen a handful of times. This sequence joins TRBV28 and TRBJ2-1; TRBD1 matches 8 bases. Trimming cost V 5 bases and J 1 base; bases outside gene matches: 10. The CDR3 runs 17 residues. Germline CDR1 MDHEN, CDR2 SYDVKM. The DNA of the CDR3 is TGTGCCAGCAGTACGCCCACCGGGACAGGTTCCTACAATGAGCAGTTCTTC. Translating it yields CASSTPTGTGSYNEQFF.

This CDR3 is CASSLSSGSFYEQYF. In DNA, the CDR3 is TGTGCCAGCAGTTTATCCAGCGGGAGCTTCTACGAGCAGTACTTC. The chain employs TRBV27 and TRBJ2-7; 8 nucleotides agree with TRBD2. CDR1 MNHEY and CDR2 SMNVEV come from the germline V gene (reference sequence). The CDR3 extends over 15 amino acids. The ends lost 0 bases at V and 3 bases at J; junction bases unmatched: 4.

This sequence joins TRBV29-1 and TRBJ2-4, with TRBD1 matching over 8 bases. The CDR3 length is 16 residues. Germline loops: CDR1 SQVTM, CDR2 ANQGSEA. Trimming at V came to 6 bases and at J to 1 base, leaving 11 bases not matched to a gene. The CDR3 DNA is TGCAGCGTCCGCAGGAAGGACAGGGCGGCCAAAAACATTCAGTACTTC. It codes for CSVRRKDRAAKNIQYF.

This chain joins TRBV4-3 and TRBJ1-4; D gene uncertain. Trimming took off 1 base at V and 1 base at J, with 10 bases between the two ends. This CDR3 spans 16 amino acids. Germline V gene data show CDR1 as LGHNA and CDR2 as YSLEER. CDR3 loop: CASSQGSVLTNEKLFF. The CDR3 DNA follows: TGCGCCAGCAGCCAAGGGTCGGTTTTAACTAATGAAAAACTGTTTTTT.

This chain uses TRBV5-4 with TRBJ2-1; the match to TRBD2 covers 7 bases. The CDR3 contains 16 residues. Germline values: CDR1 SGHNT, CDR2 YYREEE (reference sequence). The V segment lost 3 bases and the J segment 4 bases; nucleotides outside the gene matches: 10. CDR3: CASSWERGGRYNEQFF. The CDR3, as DNA: TGTGCCAGCAGCTGGGAGCGGGGAGGACGTTACAATGAGCAGTTCTTC. The whole variable domain, filled in from reference TRBV5-4 and TRBJ2-1, reads ETGVTQSPTHLIKTRGQQVTLRCSSQSGHNTVSWYQQALGQGPQFIFQYYREEENGRGNFPPRFSGLQFPNYSSELNVNALELDDSALYLCASSWERGGRYNEQFFGPGTRLTVL.